The T cell receptor (beta chain) under discussion was sequenced for a study of cytomegalovirus exposure and HLA in healthy donors. Study findings and constraints: Cytomegalovirus association was assigned to under 200 TCR beta chains.

The CDR3 covers 13 residues. With 3 bases removed from V and 3 bases from J, the gap between germline ends came to 9 bases. CDR1 is SGHRS, CDR2 YFSETQ, per germline. The table came from immunoSEQ multiplex PCR; TCRdb's copy has only in-frame clones and leaves some out. The sample consists of over 150,000 clones, 86% of them appearing once. This clone was found once. Its matching antigen is unknown. Donors came from a validation cohort of approximately 110 subjects, distinct from the first 666-subject cohort. V usage is TRBV5-1 and J usage is TRBJ1-1; D gene ambiguous. Input material: PBMCs. The source is a human donor in good health. The CDR3 bases are TGCGCCAGCAGCTACGAGAGCCACACTGAAGCTTTCTTT. Encoded protein: CASSYESHTEAFF.